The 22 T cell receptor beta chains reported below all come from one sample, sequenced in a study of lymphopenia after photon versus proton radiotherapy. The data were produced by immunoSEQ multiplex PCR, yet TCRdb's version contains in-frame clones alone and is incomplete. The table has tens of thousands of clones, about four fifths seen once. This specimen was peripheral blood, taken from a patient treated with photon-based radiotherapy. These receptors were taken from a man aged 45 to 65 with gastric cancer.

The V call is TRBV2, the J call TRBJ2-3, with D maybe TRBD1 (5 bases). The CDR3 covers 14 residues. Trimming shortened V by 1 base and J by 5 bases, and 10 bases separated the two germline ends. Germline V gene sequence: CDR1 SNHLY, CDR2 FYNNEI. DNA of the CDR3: TGTGCCAGCAGTGAAGGGGGCCCGGGAGATACGCAGTATTTT. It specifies CASSEGGPGDTQYF.

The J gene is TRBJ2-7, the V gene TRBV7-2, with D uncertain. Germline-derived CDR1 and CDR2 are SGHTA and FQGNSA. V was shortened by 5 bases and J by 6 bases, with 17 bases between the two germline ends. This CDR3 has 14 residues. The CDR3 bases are TGTGCCAGCAGCCTATGGGCCATCGAGTCCGAGCAGTACTTC. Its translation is CASSLWAIESEQYF.

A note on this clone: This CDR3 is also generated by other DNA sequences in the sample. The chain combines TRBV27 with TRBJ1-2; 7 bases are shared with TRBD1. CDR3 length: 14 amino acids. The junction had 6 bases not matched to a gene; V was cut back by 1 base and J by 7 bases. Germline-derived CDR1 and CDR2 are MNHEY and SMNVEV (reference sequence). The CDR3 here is CASSLLEGAGGYTF. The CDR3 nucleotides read TGTGCCAGCAGTTTATTAGAGGGGGCCGGTGGCTACACCTTC.

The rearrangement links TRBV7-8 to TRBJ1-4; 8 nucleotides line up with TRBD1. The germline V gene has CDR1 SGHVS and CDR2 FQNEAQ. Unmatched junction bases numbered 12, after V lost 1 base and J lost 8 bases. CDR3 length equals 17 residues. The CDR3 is CASSLGAGGGSGEKLFF. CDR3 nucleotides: TGTGCCAGCAGCTTAGGGGCAGGGGGCGGGTCTGGGGAAAAACTGTTTTTT.

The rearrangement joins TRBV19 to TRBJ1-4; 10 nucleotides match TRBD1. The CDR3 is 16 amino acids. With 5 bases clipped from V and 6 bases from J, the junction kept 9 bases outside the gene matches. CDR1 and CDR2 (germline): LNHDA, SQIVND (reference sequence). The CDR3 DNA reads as TGTGCCAGTAGTCTCCCGGGACAGGGGTTTGATGAAAAACTGTTTTTT. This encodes CASSLPGQGFDEKLFF.

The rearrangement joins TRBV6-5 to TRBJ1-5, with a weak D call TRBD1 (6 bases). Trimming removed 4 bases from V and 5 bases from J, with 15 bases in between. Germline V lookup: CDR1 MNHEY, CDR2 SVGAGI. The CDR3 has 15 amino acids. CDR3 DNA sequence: TGTGCCAGCAGTTTGAACAGGGCTAGGGATCAGCCCCAGCATTTT. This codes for CASSLNRARDQPQHF.

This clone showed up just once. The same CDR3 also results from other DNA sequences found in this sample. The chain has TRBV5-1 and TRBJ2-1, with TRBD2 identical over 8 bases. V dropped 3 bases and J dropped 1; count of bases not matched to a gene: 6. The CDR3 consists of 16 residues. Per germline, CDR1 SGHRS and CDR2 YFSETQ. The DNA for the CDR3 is TGCGCCAGCAGCTCACTAACTAGCGGTTCCTACAATGAGCAGTTCTTC. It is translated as CASSSLTSGSYNEQFF.

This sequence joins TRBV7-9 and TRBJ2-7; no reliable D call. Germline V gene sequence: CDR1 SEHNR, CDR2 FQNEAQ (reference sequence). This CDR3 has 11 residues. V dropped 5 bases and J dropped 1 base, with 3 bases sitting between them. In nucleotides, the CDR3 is TGTGCCAGCAGCGTGTCCTACGAGCAGTACTTC. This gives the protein CASSVSYEQYF.

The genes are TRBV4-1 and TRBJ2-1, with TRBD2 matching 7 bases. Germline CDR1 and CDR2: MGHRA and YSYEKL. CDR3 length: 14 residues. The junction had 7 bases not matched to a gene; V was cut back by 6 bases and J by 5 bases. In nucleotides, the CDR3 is TGCGCCAGCAGTAGCCGGCGGGGGAACAATGAGCAGTTCTTC. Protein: CASSSRRGNNEQFF.

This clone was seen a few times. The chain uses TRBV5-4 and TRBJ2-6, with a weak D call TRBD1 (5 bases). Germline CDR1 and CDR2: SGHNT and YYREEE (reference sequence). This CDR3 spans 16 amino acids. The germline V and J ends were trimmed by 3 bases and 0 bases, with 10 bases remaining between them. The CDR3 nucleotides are TGTGCCAGCAGCTCCCGACAGACCTCTGGGGCCAACGTCCTGACTTTC. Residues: CASSSRQTSGANVLTF.

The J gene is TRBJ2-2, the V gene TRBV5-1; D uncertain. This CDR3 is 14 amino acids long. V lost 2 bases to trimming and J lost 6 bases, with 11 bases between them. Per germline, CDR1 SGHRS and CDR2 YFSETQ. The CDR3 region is CASSFLTDPGELFF. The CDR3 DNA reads TGCGCCAGCAGCTTTCTTACGGACCCCGGGGAGCTGTTTTTT.

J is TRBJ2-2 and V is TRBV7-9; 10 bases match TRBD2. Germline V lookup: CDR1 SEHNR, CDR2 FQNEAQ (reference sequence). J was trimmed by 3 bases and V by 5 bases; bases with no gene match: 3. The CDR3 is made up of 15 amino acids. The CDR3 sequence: CASSPGTSDTGELFF. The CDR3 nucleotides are TGTGCCAGCAGCCCAGGGACTAGCGACACCGGGGAGCTGTTTTTT.

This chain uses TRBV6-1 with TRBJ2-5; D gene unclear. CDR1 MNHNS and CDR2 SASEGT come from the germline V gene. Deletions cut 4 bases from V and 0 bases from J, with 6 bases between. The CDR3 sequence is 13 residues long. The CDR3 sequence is CASSGQNQETQYF. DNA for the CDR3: TGTGCCAGCAGTGGGCAGAACCAAGAGACCCAGTACTTC.

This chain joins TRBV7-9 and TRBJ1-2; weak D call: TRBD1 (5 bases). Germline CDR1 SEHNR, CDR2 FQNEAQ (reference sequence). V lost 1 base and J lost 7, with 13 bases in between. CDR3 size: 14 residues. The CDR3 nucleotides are TGTGCCAGCAGCTTAGTCGGGACGTCGTCTGGCTACACCTTC. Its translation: CASSLVGTSSGYTF.

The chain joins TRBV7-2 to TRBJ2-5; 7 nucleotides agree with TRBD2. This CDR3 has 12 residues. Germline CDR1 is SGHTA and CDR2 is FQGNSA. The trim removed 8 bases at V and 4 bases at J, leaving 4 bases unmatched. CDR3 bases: TGTGCCAGCGGTGGCGGGAGAGAGACCCAGTACTTC. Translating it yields CASGGGRETQYF.

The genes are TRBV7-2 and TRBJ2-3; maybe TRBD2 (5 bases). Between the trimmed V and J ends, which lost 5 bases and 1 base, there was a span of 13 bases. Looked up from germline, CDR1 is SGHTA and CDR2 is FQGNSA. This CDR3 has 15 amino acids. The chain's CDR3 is CASSPDYLRTDTQYF. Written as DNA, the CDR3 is TGTGCCAGCAGCCCCGACTACCTACGCACAGATACGCAGTATTTT.

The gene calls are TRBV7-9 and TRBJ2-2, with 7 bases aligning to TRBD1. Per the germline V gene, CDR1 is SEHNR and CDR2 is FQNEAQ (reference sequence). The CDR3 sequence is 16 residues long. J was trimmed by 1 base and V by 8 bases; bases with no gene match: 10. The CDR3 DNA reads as TGTGCCAGCCCCGGGACAGCTGCTTTGAACACCGGGGAGCTGTTTTTT. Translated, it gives CASPGTAALNTGELFF.

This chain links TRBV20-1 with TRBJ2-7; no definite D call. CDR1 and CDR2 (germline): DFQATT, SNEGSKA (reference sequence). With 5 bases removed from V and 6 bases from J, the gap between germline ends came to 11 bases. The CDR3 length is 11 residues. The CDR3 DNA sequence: TGCAGTGCTGGACCGTCGCCCGAGCAGTACTTC. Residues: CSAGPSPEQYF.

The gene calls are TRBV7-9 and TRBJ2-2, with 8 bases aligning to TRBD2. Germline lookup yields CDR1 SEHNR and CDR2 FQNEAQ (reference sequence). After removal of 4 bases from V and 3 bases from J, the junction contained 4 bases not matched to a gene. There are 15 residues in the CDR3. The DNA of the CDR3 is TGTGCCAGCAGCTCCGGGACTAGTGACACCGGGGAGCTGTTTTTT. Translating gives CASSSGTSDTGELFF. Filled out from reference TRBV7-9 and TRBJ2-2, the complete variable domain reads DTGVSQNPRHKITKRGQNVTFRCDPISEHNRLYWYRQTLGQGPEFLTYFQNEAQLEKSRLLSDRFSAERPKGSFSTLEIQRTEQGDSAMYLCASSSGTSDTGELFFGEGSRLTVL.

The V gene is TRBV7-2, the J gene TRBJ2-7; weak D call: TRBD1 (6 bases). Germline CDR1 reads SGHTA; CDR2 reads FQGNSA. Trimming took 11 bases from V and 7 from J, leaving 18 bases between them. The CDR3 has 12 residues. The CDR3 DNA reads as TGTGCCTCCTCGGTCTCAAGGGGGGAGCAGTACTTC. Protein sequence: CASSVSRGEQYF.

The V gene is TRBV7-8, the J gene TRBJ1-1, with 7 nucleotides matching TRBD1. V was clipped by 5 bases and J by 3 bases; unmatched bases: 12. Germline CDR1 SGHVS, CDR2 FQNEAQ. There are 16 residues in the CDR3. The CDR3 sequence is CASSLRQGLRDTEAFF. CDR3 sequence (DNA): TGTGCCAGCAGCCTCCGACAGGGTTTAAGGGACACTGAAGCTTTCTTT. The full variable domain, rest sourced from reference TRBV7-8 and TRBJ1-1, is GAGVSQSPRYKVAKRGQDVALRCDPISGHVSLFWYQQALGQGPEFLTYFQNEAQLDKSGLPSDRFFAERPEGSVSTLKIQRTQQEDSAVYLCASSLRQGLRDTEAFFGQGTRLTVV.

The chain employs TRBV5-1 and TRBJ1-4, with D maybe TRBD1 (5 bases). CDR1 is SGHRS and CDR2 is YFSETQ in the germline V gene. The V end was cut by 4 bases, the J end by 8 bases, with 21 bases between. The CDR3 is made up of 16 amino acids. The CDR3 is CASSVGYRDPEEKLFF. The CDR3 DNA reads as TGCGCCAGCAGCGTTGGCTACCGGGACCCAGAGGAAAAACTGTTTTTT.